The T cell receptor (beta chain) under discussion was sequenced for a study of blood T cell repertoires in COVID-19. Across the whole study: Specimens from acute and convalescent COVID-19 originated in the United States, Italy and Spain. PBMCs, B-cell-depleted T cells, or T cells were the source of the cDNA or gDNA that made up the material.

Per the original methods: Scientists estimated how many nucleated cells there were by amplifying reference gene primers. Produced via immunoSEQ multiplex PCR; TCRdb's table is partial and in-frame only. That table supplies the V and J calls and clone size; D and trimming were determined from the DNA. The sample shows tens of thousands of clones, approximately 80% of them seen only once. Sequencing was done on a sample of peripheral blood. The clonotype comes from a man aged 65-85 years with active or convalescent COVID-19.

The CDR3 sequence is CASTQRTGRIDTQYF. CDR3 nucleotide sequence: TGTGCCAGCACTCAAAGGACAGGGAGAATAGATACGCAGTATTTT. The chain uses TRBV27 and TRBJ2-3; 8 positions agree with TRBD1. Germline V gene lookup returns CDR1 MNHEY and CDR2 SMNVEV (reference sequence). This CDR3 is built from 15 residues. The V gene end was trimmed by 7 bases and the J gene end by 5 bases; junction bases not matched to a gene: 11.